This entry concerns a single T cell receptor (beta chain). Its specificity is not known. This entry is derived from a study of T cells in Graves' hyperthyroidism and ophthalmopathy. In the study overall: Peripheral blood was secured at the point of initial diagnosis, before any treatment.

Patients were excluded for uncontrolled infection, other autoimmune disease, pregnancy or lactation. Amplified regions were TCR beta CDR3 sequences from RNA transcripts. The HTBI primer set was used in a first-round RT-PCR of the TCR CDR3. MiXCR was run by TCRdb on the multiplex PCR reads, yielding one entry per CDR3 protein. Of about 250,000 distinct CDR3 sequences listed, approximately 23% are singletons. Germline V gene data show CDR1 as MDHEN and CDR2 as SYDVKM. This CDR3 contains 14 residues. Trimming removed 6 bases from V and 3 bases from J; junction bases left unmatched: 7. Overall study findings and caveats: With a median lead of approximately 6.4 months before onset, the model predicted ophthalmopathy. The majority of expanded thyroid clonotypes above 0.001 also appeared in blood.

Material: blood. The source is a woman aged 40 to 50 with Graves' ophthalmopathy. This chain uses TRBV28 with TRBJ2-7; 8 nucleotides align to TRBD1. The CDR3 nucleotides read TGTGCCAGCAGAACTAGGGACAGGAGCTACGAGCAGTACTTC. Encoded protein: CASRTRDRSYEQYF.